This T cell receptor (beta chain) was recovered during a study of T-cell memory formation after mild COVID-19. Whole-study findings and limits: A subset of responding clones appeared in pre-infection memory, suggesting cross-reactive memory joined.

The CDR3 is 15 residues long. Trimming took 2 bases from V and 1 from J, leaving 11 bases between them. Germline loops: CDR1 MGHDK, CDR2 SYGVNS. TCRdb re-called the 5' RACE reads with MiXCR, one entry per CDR3 protein. The sample lists about 560,000 distinct CDR3 sequences; 20% to 25% were seen once. Details on this clonotype: Its specificity is not known.

This TCR was sampled from an adult woman who had mild COVID-19 (a few samples of this study predate the infection). Cell type and time point are not known. The sequencing input was PBMCs or a T cell subset sorted from them (not recorded which). The chain is built from TRBV25-1 and TRBJ1-1; D may be TRBD1 (6 bases). CDR3 loop: CASSEPGAGNTEAFF. Here the CDR3 DNA reads TGTGCCAGCAGTGAACCGGGGGCCGGGAACACTGAAGCTTTCTTT.